This T cell receptor (beta chain) was obtained from a study of T cell responses to AZD1222 COVID-19 vaccine. Trimming removed 9 bases from V and 5 bases from J; junction bases left unmatched: 8. The germline V gene encodes CDR1 KGHDR and CDR2 SFDVKD. The CDR3 is 13 amino acids. Data came from immunoSEQ multiplex PCR; TCRdb stores just in-frame clones and leaves some out. In the table there are 150,000 to 200,000 clones, around 89% of which are singletons. For this clone: Its antigen is not identified.

General observations from the study: There were vaccine-associated CD4 TCRs across spike, dominant at 160-218 and 743-854. Breadth and depth of Spike-specific TCRs rose after two AZD1222 doses.

Some second doses came at about 4 weeks and others at about 12 weeks; these were pooled. The input for sequencing was peripheral blood, taken 28 days after the second AZD1222 dose. The sequence was collected from an adult who received the AZD1222 COVID-19 vaccine. The chain is built from TRBV24-1 and TRBJ2-7; 8 nucleotides align to TRBD1. Here the CDR3 DNA reads TGTGCCACCTCAGGAGACAGGGGCGACGAGCAGTACTTC. Translation gives CATSGDRGDEQYF.